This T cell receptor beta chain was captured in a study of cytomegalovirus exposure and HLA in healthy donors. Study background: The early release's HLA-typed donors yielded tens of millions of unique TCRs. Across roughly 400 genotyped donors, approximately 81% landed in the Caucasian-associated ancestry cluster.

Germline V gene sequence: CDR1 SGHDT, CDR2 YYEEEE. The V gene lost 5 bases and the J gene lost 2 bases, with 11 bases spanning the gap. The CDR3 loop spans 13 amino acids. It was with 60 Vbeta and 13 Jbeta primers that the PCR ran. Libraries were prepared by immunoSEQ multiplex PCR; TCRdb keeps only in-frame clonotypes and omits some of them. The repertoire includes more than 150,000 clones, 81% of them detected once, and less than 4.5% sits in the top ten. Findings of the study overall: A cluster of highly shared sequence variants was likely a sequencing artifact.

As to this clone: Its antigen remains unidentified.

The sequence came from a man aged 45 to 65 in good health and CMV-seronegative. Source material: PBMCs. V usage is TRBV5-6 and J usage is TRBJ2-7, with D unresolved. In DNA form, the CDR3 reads TGTGCCAGCAGTGCGGCAGCCACCTACGAGCAGTACTTC. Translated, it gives CASSAAATYEQYF.